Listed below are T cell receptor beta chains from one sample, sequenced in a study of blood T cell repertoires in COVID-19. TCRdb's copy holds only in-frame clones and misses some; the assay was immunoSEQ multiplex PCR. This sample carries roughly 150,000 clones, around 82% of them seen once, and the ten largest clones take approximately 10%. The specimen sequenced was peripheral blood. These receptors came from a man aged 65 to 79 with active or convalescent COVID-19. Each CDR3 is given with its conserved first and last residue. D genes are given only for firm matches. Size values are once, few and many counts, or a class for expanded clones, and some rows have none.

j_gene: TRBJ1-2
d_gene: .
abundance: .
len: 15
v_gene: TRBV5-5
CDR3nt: TGTGCCAGCATCCAATTAGGGACTTCTAACTATGGCTACACCTTC
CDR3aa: CASIQLGTSNYGYTF

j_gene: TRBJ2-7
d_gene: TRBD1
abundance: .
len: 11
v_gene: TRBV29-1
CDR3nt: TGCAGCGCCGGACAGGCGGGCGAGCAGTACTTC
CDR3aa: CSAGQAGEQYF

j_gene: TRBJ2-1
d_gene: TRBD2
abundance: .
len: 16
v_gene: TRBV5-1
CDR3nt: TGCGCCAGCAGCCGGACTGGGAGGGTCCCCTACAATGAGCAGTTCTTC
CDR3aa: CASSRTGRVPYNEQFF

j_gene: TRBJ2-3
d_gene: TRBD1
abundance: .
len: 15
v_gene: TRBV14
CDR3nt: TGTGCCAGCAGCCGAGGACAGGTCGGAACAGATACGCAGTATTTT
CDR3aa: CASSRGQVGTDTQYF

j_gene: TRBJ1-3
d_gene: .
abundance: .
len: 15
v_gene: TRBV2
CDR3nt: TGTGCCAGCTGGGAACAGGGTTTGCCTGGAAACACCATATATTTT
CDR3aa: CASWEQGLPGNTIYF

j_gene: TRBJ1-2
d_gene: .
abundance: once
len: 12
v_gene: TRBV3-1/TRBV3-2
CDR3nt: TGTGCCAGCAGCCAAATCGAGGGTGGCTACACCTTC
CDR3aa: CASSQIEGGYTF

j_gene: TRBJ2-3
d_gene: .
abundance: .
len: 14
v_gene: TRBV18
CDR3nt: TGTGCCAGCTCATCCCAGGGTTCCTCAGATACGCAGTATTTT
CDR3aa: CASSSQGSSDTQYF

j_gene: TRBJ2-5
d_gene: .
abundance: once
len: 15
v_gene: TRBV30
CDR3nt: TGTGCCTGGAGAAAGCAAGCTGGTGATCTAAAGACCCAGTACTTC
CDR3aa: CAWRKQAGDLKTQYF

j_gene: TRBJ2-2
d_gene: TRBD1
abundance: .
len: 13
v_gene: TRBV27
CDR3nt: TGTGCCAGCAGTACTACAGGGGCCGGGGAGCTGTTTTTT
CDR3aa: CASSTTGAGELFF

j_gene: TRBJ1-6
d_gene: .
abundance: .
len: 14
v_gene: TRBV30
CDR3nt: TGTGCCTGGAGCCAATCAGGTCTTAATTCACCCCTCCACTTT
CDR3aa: CAWSQSGLNSPLHF

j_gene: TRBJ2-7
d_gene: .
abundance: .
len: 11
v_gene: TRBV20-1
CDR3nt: TGCAGTGCCCCCTCGGTCTACGAGCAGTACTTC
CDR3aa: CSAPSVYEQYF

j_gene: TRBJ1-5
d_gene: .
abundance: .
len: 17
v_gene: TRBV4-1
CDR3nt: TGCGCCAGCAGCCAGGGAGGGGGGGCTAGAGGGAATCAGCCCCAGCATTTT
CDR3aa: CASSQGGGARGNQPQHF

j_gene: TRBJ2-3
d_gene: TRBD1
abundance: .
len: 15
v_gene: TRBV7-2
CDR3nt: TGTGCCAGCAGTAAGGGACAGCCAAGCACAGATACGCAGTATTTT
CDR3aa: CASSKGQPSTDTQYF

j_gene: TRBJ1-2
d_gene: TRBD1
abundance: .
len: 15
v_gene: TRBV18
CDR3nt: TGTGCCAGCTCTCCCGGGACAGGGATGGACTATGGCTACACCTTC
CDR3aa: CASSPGTGMDYGYTF

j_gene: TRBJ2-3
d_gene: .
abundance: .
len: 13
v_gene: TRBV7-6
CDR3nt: TGTGCCAGCAGCTTAGTTCAGACAGATACGCAGTATTTT
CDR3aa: CASSLVQTDTQYF

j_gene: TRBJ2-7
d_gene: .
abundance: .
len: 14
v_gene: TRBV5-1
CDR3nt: TGCGCCAGCAGCTTGGTGGTGCAGTCCTACGAGCAGTACTTC
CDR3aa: CASSLVVQSYEQYF

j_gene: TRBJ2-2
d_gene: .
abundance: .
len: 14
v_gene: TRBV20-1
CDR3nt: TGCAGTGCTAGTAGGGGCAGGGGAAACGGGGAGCTGTTTTTT
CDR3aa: CSASRGRGNGELFF